What follows is one T cell receptor beta chain and its context. The CDR3 has 15 residues. Germline CDR1 reads MNHEY; CDR2 reads SMNVEV (reference sequence). Unmatched junction bases numbered 6, after V lost 5 bases and J lost 7 bases. Profiling relied on immunoSEQ multiplex PCR, and the TCRdb table lists in-frame clones only, not all of them. Of about 250,000 clones listed, around 90% were seen once; the top ten hold approximately 2%. The source of the sample is a study of blood T cell repertoires in COVID-19. Input material: PBMCs or T cells enriched from blood (not recorded which). The chain links TRBV27 to TRBJ1-6; 9 bases are shared with TRBD1. This clonotype was sampled from a woman aged 18 to 35 who had recovered from COVID-19. The CDR3 DNA is TGTGCCAGCAGTGCAGGGACAGGGTCGAATTCACCCCTCCACTTT. Residues: CASSAGTGSNSPLHF.